The entry below describes one T cell receptor beta chain. The sample originates from a study of control samples from healthy donors and cancer patients. Trimming cost V 4 bases and J 8 bases; bases outside gene matches: 6. From germline, CDR1 is SGHTS and CDR2 YDEGEE. The CDR3 is made up of 15 amino acids. Here immunoSEQ multiplex PCR was the method, and the copy in TCRdb shows in-frame clones only, minus some. Of fewer than 150,000 clones listed, 80% to 95% were seen once; the top ten hold 2% to 2.5%. The TCR was taken from a man between 18 and 29 years old in good health. Sequencing was done on a sample of blood. The chain employs TRBV5-8 and TRBJ1-4; 12 bases align to TRBD1. CDR3 loop: CASSAGDRGQEKLFF. CDR3 bases: TGTGCCAGCAGCGCGGGGGACAGGGGGCAAGAAAAACTGTTTTTT.